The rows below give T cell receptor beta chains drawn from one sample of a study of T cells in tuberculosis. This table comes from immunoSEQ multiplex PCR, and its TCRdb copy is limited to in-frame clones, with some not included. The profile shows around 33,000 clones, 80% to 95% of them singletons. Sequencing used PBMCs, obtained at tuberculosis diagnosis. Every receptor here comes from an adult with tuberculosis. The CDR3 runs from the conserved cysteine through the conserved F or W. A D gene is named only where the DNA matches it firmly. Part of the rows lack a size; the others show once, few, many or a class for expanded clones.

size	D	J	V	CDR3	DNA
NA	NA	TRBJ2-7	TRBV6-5	CASSYSPGQTYEQYF	TGTGCCAGCAGTTACTCGCCGGGTCAGACCTACGAGCAGTACTTC
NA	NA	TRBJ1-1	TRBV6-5	CASSPPGADTEAFF	TGTGCCAGCAGCCCCCCAGGGGCGGACACTGAAGCTTTCTTT
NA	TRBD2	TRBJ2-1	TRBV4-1	CASSQDLGGTYNEQFF	TGCGCCAGCAGCCAAGATTTGGGGGGGACCTACAATGAGCAGTTCTTC
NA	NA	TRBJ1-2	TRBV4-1	CASSQSVSLRYGYTF	TGCGCCAGCAGCCAATCGGTCAGTTTGAGGTATGGCTACACCTTC
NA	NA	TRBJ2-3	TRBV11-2	CASSLRQATGGTDTQYF	TGTGCCAGCAGCCTCCGGCAGGCAACGGGGGGCACAGATACGCAGTATTTT
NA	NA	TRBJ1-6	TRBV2	CASSERMGVAGSPLHF	TGTGCCAGCAGTGAAAGGATGGGGGTGGCGGGGTCACCCCTCCACTTT
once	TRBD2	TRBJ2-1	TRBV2	CASTQAGGPYNEQFF	TGTGCCAGCACTCAAGCGGGAGGGCCTTATAATGAGCAGTTCTTC
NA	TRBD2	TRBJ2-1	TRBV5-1	CASSLETSGYNEQFF	TGCGCCAGCAGCTTGGAAACTAGCGGGTACAATGAGCAGTTCTTC
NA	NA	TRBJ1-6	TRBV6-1	CASSPLTLEVSPLHF	TGTGCCAGCAGTCCACTCACACTTGAGGTTTCACCCCTCCACTTT
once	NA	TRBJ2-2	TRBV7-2	CASSTGTGELFF	TGTGCCAGCAGCACTGGCACCGGGGAGCTGTTTTTT
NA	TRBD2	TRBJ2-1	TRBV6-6	CASSYGEGRSNEQFF	TGTGCCAGCAGTTACGGGGAGGGAAGGAGCAATGAGCAGTTCTTC
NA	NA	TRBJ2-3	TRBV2	CASSPRLSTDTQYF	TGTGCCAGCAGTCCTAGACTGAGCACAGATACGCAGTATTTT
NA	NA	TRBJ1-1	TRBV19	CASSRSDSLNTEAFF	TGTGCCAGTAGTCGTTCCGACAGCTTGAACACTGAAGCTTTCTTT
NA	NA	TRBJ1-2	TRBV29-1	CSGVVPGGGYTF	TGCAGCGGGGTCGTTCCGGGTGGAGGCTACACCTTC
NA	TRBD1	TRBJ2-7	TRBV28	CASSLSRTGRVFYTSF	TGTGCCAGCAGTTTATCTCGGACAGGGCGAGTTTTTTACACAAGTTTC
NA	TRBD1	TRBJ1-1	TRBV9	CASSASGTGLTEAFF	TGTGCCAGCAGCGCCTCCGGGACAGGGTTAACTGAAGCTTTCTTT
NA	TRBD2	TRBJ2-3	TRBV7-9	CASSSRPSGSTDTQYF	TGTGCCAGCAGCTCTCGACCTAGCGGCAGCACAGATACGCAGTATTTT
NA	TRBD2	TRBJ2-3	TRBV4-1	CASSQDPLTSGRILGWHTQYF	TGCGCCAGCAGCCAAGACCCCCTGACTAGCGGGCGGATCTTGGGTTGGCATACGCAGTATTTT
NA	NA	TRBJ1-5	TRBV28	CASSFGKAGFQPQHF	TGTGCCAGCAGTTTTGGTAAGGCAGGGTTTCAGCCCCAGCATTTT
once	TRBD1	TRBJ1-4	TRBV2	CASSGTADEKLFF	TGTGCCAGCAGCGGGACAGCCGATGAAAAACTGTTTTTT
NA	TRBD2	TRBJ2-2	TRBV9	CASSPLAGGRSGELFF	TGTGCCAGCAGCCCCCTGGCGGGAGGGAGGTCCGGGGAGCTGTTTTTT
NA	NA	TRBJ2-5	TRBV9	CASSVGGSQETQYF	TGTGCCAGCAGCGTAGGCGGCAGCCAAGAGACCCAGTACTTC
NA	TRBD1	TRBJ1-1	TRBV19	CASSTRDRDAEAFF	TGTGCCAGTAGTACCCGGGACAGGGACGCTGAAGCTTTCTTT
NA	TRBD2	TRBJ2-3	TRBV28	CASRLTSGSWTDTQYF	TGTGCCAGCAGACTAACTAGCGGGAGCTGGACAGATACGCAGTATTTT
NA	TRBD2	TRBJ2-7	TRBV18	CASSPGGGPAEQYF	TGTGCCAGCTCACCAGGGGGGGGTCCCGCCGAGCAGTACTTC
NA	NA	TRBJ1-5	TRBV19	CASSIGGARQPQHF	TGTGCCAGTAGTATTGGGGGGGCCAGACAGCCCCAGCATTTT
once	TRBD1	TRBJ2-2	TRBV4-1	CASSQEGQTGELFF	TGCGCCAGCAGCCAAGAGGGACAGACCGGGGAGCTGTTTTTT
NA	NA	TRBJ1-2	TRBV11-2	CASSSLSEDGYTF	TGTGCCAGCAGCTCCCTTTCCGAGGATGGCTACACCTTC